These 18 T cell receptor beta chains originate from one sample sequenced in a study of T-cell memory formation after mild COVID-19. Using its own MiXCR run on the 5' RACE reads, TCRdb lists one record per CDR3 protein. The data contain 350,000 to 400,000 distinct CDR3 sequences, approximately 15% of them singletons. Sequences were obtained from PBMCs or a T cell subset sorted from them (not recorded which). The receptor source for this set is a man between 18 and 35 years old who had mild COVID-19 (a few samples of this study predate the infection). Cell type and time point are not known.

The chain links TRBV5-5 to TRBJ1-1; 7 bases line up with TRBD1. CDR3 length: 14 amino acids. V dropped 4 bases and J dropped 4; count of bases not matched to a gene: 7. CDR1 is SGHKS and CDR2 is YYEKEE in the germline V gene (reference sequence). CDR3 nucleotides: TGTGCCAGCAGCCAGGGGGGAGGGCGCACTGAAGCTTTCTTT. Protein sequence: CASSQGGGRTEAFF.

This clonotype was observed a few times. V usage is TRBV4-1 and J usage is TRBJ2-3; D is unresolved. V lost 1 base, J lost 6 bases, and 8 bases lay in between. There are 13 residues in the CDR3. Germline CDR1 is MGHRA and CDR2 is YSYEKL. The CDR3 loop is CASSQVGLDTQYF. Here the CDR3 DNA reads TGCGCCAGCAGCCAAGTGGGGTTGGATACGCAGTATTTT.

This clonotype was found many times. This sequence joins TRBV24-1 and TRBJ1-2, with TRBD1 as a possible D gene (6 bases). Germline assignment: CDR1 KGHDR and CDR2 SFDVKD. The germline V and J ends were trimmed by 2 bases and 0 bases, with 9 bases remaining between them. The length of the CDR3 is 15 residues. For the CDR3, the DNA is TGTGCCACCAGTGATTCGGACAGACCTAACTATGGCTACACCTTC. It translates to CATSDSDRPNYGYTF.

The J gene is TRBJ1-1, the V gene TRBV10-3; possible D gene TRBD1, 5 bases. V lost 0 bases and J 1 base, leaving 6 bases between the germline ends. This CDR3 region has 14 residues. Germline V gene lookup returns CDR1 ENHRY and CDR2 SYGVKD. In nucleotides, the CDR3 is TGTGCCATCAGTGAGTCGGGGGGGAACACTGAAGCTTTCTTT. It is translated as CAISESGGNTEAFF.

The chain combines TRBV5-1 with TRBJ1-1; D remains unclear. Trimming took off 2 bases at V and 5 bases at J, with 16 bases between the two ends. The CDR3 sequence is 15 residues long. Germline V gene data show CDR1 as SGHRS and CDR2 as YFSETQ. CDR3 amino acids: CASSFTPEQRTEAFF. In DNA form, the CDR3 reads TGCGCCAGCAGCTTTACACCAGAACAGAGAACTGAAGCTTTCTTT.

The V gene is TRBV15, the J gene TRBJ1-1; no clear D gene. The CDR3 has 13 amino acids. V dropped 1 base and J dropped 1 base, with 4 bases sitting between them. Germline V gene lookup returns CDR1 LNHNV and CDR2 YYDKDF (reference sequence). CDR3 bases: TGTGCCACCAGCAGAGCGGGGAACACTGAAGCTTTCTTT. Its translation: CATSRAGNTEAFF.

This clonotype was picked up a small number of times. The chain employs TRBV30 and TRBJ1-5; D possibly corresponds to TRBD1 (5 bases). In germline, CDR1 is GTSNPN, CDR2 SVGIG (reference sequence). CDR3 length: 14 amino acids. Trimming removed 0 bases from V and 6 bases from J, with 12 bases in between. CDR3 in DNA: TGTGCCTGGAGTGTCTCAGGGTTAGGTCAGCCCCAGCATTTT. Residues: CAWSVSGLGQPQHF.

Ten or more counts support this clonotype. The J gene is TRBJ1-2, the V gene TRBV5-4; tentatively, D is TRBD1 (5 bases). Germline CDR1 SGHNT, CDR2 YYREEE (reference sequence). CDR3 length: 12 amino acids. V gave up 1 base and J gave up 6 bases, with 7 bases separating them. Written as DNA, the CDR3 is TGTGCCAGCAGCTTGACGGGACATGGCTACACCTTC. Translating gives CASSLTGHGYTF.

The V gene is TRBV3-1, the J gene TRBJ2-1; D gene ambiguous. Trimming pared 1 base from V and 8 bases from J, leaving 12 bases between. CDR1 and CDR2 (germline): LGHDT, YNNKEL (reference sequence). The CDR3 consists of 14 residues. The CDR3 region is CASSQVISSDEQFF. CDR3 nucleotides: TGTGCCAGCAGCCAAGTCATTAGTTCGGATGAGCAGTTCTTC.

This clonotype was observed a handful of times. This chain connects TRBV11-2 to TRBJ2-3; perhaps D is TRBD1 or TRBD2 (5 bases each). Germline loops: CDR1 SGHAT, CDR2 FQNNGV. This CDR3 is built from 16 residues. Trimming took 5 bases from V and 0 from J, leaving 15 bases between them. The CDR3 coding sequence is TGTGCCAGCAGCCCCGGGGCGAGTATGAGCACAGATACGCAGTATTTT. It is translated as CASSPGASMSTDTQYF.

This clonotype has only a few counts. This chain uses TRBV4-2 with TRBJ1-1, with 7 bases fitting TRBD1. V lost 3 bases and J lost 3; bases outside the gene matches: 7. CDR1 and CDR2 (germline): LGHNA, YNFKEQ. The CDR3 has 15 amino acids. This CDR3 reads CASSHLTGVDTEAFF. The CDR3 DNA follows: TGTGCCAGCAGCCATCTAACAGGGGTTGACACTGAAGCTTTCTTT.

This clonotype appeared many times. This chain joins TRBV6-5 and TRBJ2-1, with no clear D. Between the trimmed V and J ends, which lost 2 bases and 8 bases, there was a span of 10 bases. Germline V gene sequence: CDR1 MNHEY, CDR2 SVGAGI. CDR3 length: 13 residues. CDR3 residues: CASSYANGYEQFF. The CDR3 nucleotides are TGTGCCAGCAGTTACGCGAATGGCTATGAGCAGTTCTTC.

This clonotype appeared many times. The chain links TRBV7-9 to TRBJ2-1; 7 bases are a match to TRBD1. The germline gives CDR1 SEHNR, CDR2 FQNEAQ (reference sequence). V lost 8 bases to trimming and J lost 0 bases; unmatched junction nucleotides: 4. There are 14 residues in the CDR3. CDR3 bases: TGTGCCAGCCGAGGGGGCAGCTCCTACAATGAGCAGTTCTTC. This codes for CASRGGSSYNEQFF.

A few counts support this clonotype. The gene calls are TRBV10-3 and TRBJ2-5; possible D gene TRBD1, 6 bases. V lost 4 bases and J 2 bases, leaving 14 bases between the germline ends. The CDR3 sequence is 15 residues long. Germline V gene sequence: CDR1 ENHRY, CDR2 SYGVKD. CDR3 nucleotide sequence: TGTGCCATCAGTGTGACCGGGACACAACAAGAGACCCAGTACTTC. Translation gives CAISVTGTQQETQYF.

This clonotype turned up a few times. The gene calls are TRBV5-4 and TRBJ1-1, with 8 bases lining up with TRBD1. This CDR3 region has 15 residues. Germline assignment: CDR1 SGHNT and CDR2 YYREEE (reference sequence). The V gene end was trimmed by 3 bases and the J gene end by 2 bases; junction bases not matched to a gene: 6. In DNA form, the CDR3 reads TGTGCCAGCAGCTCCAGTGACAGGGGTAACACTGAAGCTTTCTTT. It codes for CASSSSDRGNTEAFF.

The chain recombines TRBV5-6 with TRBJ1-6; D call uncertain. V gave up 0 bases and J gave up 10 bases, with 23 bases separating them. Germline CDR1 SGHDT, CDR2 YYEEEE. The CDR3 contains 18 residues. In DNA, the CDR3 is TGTGCCAGCAGCTTGGGACCAGACTTCCAAGCGGCCTTATCACCCCTCCACTTT. Its translation is CASSLGPDFQAALSPLHF. Variable domain in full (rest from reference TRBV5-6 and TRBJ1-6): DAGVTQSPTHLIKTRGQQVTLRCSPKSGHDTVSWYQQALGQGPQFIFQYYEEEERQRGNFPDRFSGHQFPNYSSELNVNALLLGDSALYLCASSLGPDFQAALSPLHFGNGTRLTVT.

This clonotype was seen many times. The chain couples TRBV11-2 to TRBJ2-3; 13 bases align to TRBD2. Germline V lookup: CDR1 SGHAT, CDR2 FQNNGV. The CDR3 consists of 15 residues. J gave up 5 bases and V 1 base, and 0 bases lay outside the gene matches. The CDR3 DNA follows: TGTGCCAGCAGCTTAGGGACTAGCGGGGGAGATACGCAGTATTTT. This encodes CASSLGTSGGDTQYF. Together with reference TRBV11-2 and TRBJ2-3, the CDR3 gives the full variable domain: EAGVAQSPRYKIIEKRQSVAFWCNPISGHATLYWYQQILGQGPKLLIQFQNNGVVDDSQLPKDRFSAERLKGVDSTLKIQPAKLEDSAVYLCASSLGTSGGDTQYFGPGTRLTVL.

The chain is built from TRBV5-1 and TRBJ2-7; TRBD1 matches at 8 bases. V lost 1 base to trimming and J lost 4 bases; unmatched junction nucleotides: 7. Germline loops: CDR1 SGHRS, CDR2 YFSETQ. CDR3 length: 15 residues. The CDR3 loop reads CASSLRGRGQYEQYF. The CDR3 DNA follows: TGCGCCAGCAGCTTGAGAGGCAGGGGGCAGTACGAGCAGTACTTC.